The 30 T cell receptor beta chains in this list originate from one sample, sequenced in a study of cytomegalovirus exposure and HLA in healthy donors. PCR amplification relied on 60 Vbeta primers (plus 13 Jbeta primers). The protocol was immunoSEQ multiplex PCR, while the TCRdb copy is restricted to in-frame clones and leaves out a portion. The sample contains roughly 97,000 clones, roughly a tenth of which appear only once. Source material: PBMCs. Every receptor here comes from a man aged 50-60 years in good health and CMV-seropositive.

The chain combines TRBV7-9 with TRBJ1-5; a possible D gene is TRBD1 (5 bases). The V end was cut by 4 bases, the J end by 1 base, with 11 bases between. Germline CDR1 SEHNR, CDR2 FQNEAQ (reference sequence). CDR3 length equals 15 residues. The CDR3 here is CASSYGGASNQPQHF. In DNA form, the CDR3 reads TGTGCCAGCAGCTACGGAGGGGCGAGCAATCAGCCCCAGCATTTT.

CDR3 region: CASSQDMLAVGSEQFF. CDR3 bases: TGTGCCAGCAGCCAAGATATGCTAGCGGTGGGCAGTGAGCAGTTCTTC. This chain joins TRBV4-2 and TRBJ2-1, with 7 bases matching TRBD2. Germline assignment: CDR1 LGHNA and CDR2 YNFKEQ. This CDR3 has 16 amino acids. Trimming took 0 bases from V and 9 from J; bases not matched to a gene: 11.

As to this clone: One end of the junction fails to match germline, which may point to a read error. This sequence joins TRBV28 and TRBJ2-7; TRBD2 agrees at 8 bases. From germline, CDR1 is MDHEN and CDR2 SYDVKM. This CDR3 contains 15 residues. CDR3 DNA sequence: TGTGCCAGTGTAACTGCGGGAGGCTCTTCCTACAAGCAGTACTTC. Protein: CASVTAGGSSYKQYF.

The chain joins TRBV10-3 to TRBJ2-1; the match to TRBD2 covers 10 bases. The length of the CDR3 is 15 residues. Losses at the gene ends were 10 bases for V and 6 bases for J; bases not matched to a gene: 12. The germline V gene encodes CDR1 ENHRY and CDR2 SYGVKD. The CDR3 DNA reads TGTGCCACCATGATGTCCGGGACTAGCGTCAATGAGCAGTTCTTC. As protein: CATMMSGTSVNEQFF.

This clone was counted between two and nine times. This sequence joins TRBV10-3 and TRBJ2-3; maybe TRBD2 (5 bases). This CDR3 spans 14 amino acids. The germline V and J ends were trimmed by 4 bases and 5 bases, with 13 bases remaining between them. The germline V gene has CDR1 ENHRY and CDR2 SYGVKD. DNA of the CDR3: TGTGCCATCAGTGCGCGAGTCCGGGAAGATACGCAGTATTTT. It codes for CAISARVREDTQYF.

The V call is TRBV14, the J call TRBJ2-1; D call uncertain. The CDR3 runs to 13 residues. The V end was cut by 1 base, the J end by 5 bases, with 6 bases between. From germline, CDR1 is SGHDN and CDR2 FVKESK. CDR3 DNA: TGTGCCAGCAGCCAAGTCGGTAACAATGAGCAGTTCTTC. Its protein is CASSQVGNNEQFF.

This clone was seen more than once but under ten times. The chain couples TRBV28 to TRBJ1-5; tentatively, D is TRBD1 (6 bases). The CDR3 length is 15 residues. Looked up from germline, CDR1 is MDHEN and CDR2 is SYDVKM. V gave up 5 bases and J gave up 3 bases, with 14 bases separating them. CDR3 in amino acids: CASSITTGNNQPQHF. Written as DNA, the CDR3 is TGTGCCAGCAGTATAACAACAGGGAACAATCAGCCCCAGCATTTT. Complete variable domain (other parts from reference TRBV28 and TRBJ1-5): DVKVTQSSRYLVKRTGEKVFLECVQDMDHENMFWYRQDPGLGLRLIYFSYDVKMKEKGDIPEGYSVSREKKERFSLILESASTNQTSMYLCASSITTGNNQPQHFGDGTRLSIL.

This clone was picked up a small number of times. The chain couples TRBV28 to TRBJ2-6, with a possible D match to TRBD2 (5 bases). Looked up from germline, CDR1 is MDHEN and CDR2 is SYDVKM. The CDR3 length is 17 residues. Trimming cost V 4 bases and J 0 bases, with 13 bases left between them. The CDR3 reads CASSSGRAYSGANVLTF. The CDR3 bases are TGTGCCAGCAGTTCTGGGCGGGCTTACTCTGGGGCCAACGTCCTGACTTTC.

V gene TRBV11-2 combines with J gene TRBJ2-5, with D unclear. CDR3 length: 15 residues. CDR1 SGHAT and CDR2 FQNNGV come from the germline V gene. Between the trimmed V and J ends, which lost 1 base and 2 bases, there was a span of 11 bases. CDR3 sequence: CASSLGARQQETQYF. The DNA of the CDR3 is TGTGCCAGCAGCTTAGGGGCCCGACAACAAGAGACCCAGTACTTC.

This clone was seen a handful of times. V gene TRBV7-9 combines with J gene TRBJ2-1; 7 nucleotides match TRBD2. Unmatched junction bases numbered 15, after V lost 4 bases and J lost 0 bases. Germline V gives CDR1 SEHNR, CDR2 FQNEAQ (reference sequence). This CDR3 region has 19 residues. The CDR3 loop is CASSSPPRWAGDSYNEQFF. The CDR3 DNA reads TGTGCCAGCAGCTCCCCTCCCCGCTGGGCGGGAGACTCCTACAATGAGCAGTTCTTC. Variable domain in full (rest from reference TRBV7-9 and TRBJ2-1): DTGVSQNPRHKITKRGQNVTFRCDPISEHNRLYWYRQTLGQGPEFLTYFQNEAQLEKSRLLSDRFSAERPKGSFSTLEIQRTEQGDSAMYLCASSSPPRWAGDSYNEQFFGPGTRLTVL.

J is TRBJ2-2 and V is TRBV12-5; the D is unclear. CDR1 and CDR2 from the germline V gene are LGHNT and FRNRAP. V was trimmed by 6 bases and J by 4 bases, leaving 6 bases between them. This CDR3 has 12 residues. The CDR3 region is CASGQTTGELFF. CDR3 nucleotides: TGTGCTAGTGGACAGACCACCGGGGAGCTGTTTTTT.

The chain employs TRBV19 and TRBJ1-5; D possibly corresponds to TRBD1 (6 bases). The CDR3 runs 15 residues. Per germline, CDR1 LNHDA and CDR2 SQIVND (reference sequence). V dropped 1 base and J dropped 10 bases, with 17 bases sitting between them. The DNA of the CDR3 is TGTGCCAGTAGTATAGCCAGGGGCTCCTCCTCTCCCCAGCATTTT. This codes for CASSIARGSSSPQHF.

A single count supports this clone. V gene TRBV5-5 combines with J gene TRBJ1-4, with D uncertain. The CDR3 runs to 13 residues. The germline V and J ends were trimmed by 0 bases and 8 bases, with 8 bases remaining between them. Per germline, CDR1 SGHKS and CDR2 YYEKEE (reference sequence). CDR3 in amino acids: CASSLAIEEKLFF. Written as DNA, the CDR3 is TGTGCCAGCAGCTTGGCCATCGAGGAAAAACTGTTTTTT.

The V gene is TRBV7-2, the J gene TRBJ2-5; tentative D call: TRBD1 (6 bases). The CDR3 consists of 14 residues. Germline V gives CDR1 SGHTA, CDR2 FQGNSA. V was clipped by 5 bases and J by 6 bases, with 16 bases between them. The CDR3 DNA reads TGTGCCAGCAGCCAGACAGGTGGGGGAAAGACCCAGTACTTC. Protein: CASSQTGGGKTQYF.

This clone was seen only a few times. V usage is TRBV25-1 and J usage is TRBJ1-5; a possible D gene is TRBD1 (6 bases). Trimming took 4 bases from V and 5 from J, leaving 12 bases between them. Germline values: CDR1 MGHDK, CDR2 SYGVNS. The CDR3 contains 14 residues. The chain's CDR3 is CASSAIGGHQPQHF. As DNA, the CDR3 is TGTGCCAGCAGTGCGATCGGGGGGCATCAGCCCCAGCATTTT.

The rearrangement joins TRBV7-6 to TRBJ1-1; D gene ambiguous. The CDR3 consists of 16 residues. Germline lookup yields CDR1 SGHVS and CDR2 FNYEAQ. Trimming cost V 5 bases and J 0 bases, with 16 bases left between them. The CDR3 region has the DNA TGTGCCAGCAGCCCGAGGCGAGGTACGCTGAACACTGAAGCTTTCTTT. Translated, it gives CASSPRRGTLNTEAFF.

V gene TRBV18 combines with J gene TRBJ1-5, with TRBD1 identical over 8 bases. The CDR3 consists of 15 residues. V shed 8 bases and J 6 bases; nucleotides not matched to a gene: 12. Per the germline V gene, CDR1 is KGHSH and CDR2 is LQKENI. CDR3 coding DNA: TGTGCCAGCACGATTAACGGACAGGGTAGTCAGCCCCAGCATTTT. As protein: CASTINGQGSQPQHF.

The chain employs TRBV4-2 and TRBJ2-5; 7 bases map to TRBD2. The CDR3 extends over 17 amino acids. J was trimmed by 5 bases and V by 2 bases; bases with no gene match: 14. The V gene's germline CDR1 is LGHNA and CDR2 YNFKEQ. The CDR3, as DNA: TGTGCCAGCAGCCAAACACCCGGGACTATGGGTGGGGAGACCCAGTACTTC. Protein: CASSQTPGTMGGETQYF.

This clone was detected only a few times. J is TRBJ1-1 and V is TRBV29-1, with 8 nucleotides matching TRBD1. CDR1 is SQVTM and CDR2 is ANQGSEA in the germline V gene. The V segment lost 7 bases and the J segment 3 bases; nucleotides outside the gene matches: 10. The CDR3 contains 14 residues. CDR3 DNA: TGCAGCGCCCGACAGGGGAGGGCCGACACTGAAGCTTTCTTT. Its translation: CSARQGRADTEAFF.

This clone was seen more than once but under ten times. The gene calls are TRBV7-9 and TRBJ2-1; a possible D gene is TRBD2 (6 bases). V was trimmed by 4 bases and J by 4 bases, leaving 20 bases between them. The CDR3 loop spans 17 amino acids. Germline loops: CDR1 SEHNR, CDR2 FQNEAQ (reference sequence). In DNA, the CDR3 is TGTGCCAGCAGCTCCGGCGGGCGGGATGGCAAATACAATGAGCAGTTCTTC. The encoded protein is CASSSGGRDGKYNEQFF.

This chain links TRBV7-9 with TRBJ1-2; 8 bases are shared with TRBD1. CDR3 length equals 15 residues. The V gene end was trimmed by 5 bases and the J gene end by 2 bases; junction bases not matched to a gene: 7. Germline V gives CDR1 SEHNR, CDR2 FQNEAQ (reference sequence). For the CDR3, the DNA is TGTGCCAGCAGCCCTAGGACAGGGCCCAACTATGGCTACACCTTC. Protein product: CASSPRTGPNYGYTF. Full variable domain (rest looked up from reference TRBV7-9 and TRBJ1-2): DTGVSQNPRHKITKRGQNVTFRCDPISEHNRLYWYRQTLGQGPEFLTYFQNEAQLEKSRLLSDRFSAERPKGSFSTLEIQRTEQGDSAMYLCASSPRTGPNYGYTFGSGTRLTVV.

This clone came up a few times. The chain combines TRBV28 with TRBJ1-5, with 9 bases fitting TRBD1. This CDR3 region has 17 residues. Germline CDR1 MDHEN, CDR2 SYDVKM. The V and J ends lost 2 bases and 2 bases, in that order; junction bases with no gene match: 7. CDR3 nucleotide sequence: TGTGCCAGCAGTTTAATGAAGGGACAGGGAGGCAATCAGCCCCAGCATTTT. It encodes CASSLMKGQGGNQPQHF.

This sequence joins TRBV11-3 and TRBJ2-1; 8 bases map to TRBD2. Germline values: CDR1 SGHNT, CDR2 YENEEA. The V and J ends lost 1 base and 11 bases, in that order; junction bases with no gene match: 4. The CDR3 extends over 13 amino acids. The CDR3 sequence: CASSLGPSGQQFF. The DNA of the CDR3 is TGTGCCAGCAGCTTAGGCCCTAGCGGGCAGCAGTTCTTC. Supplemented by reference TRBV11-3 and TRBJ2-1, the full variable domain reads EAGVVQSPRYKIIEKKQPVAFWCNPISGHNTLYWYLQNLGQGPELLIRYENEEAVDDSQLPKDRFSAERLKGVDSTLKIQPAELGDSAVYLCASSLGPSGQQFFGPGTRLTVL.

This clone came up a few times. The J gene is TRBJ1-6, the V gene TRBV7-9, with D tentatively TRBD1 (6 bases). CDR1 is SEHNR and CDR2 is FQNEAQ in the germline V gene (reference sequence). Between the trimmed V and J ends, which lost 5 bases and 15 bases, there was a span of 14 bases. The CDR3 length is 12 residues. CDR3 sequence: CASSPTGELLHF. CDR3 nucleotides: TGTGCCAGCAGCCCGACAGGCGAACTCCTCCACTTT.

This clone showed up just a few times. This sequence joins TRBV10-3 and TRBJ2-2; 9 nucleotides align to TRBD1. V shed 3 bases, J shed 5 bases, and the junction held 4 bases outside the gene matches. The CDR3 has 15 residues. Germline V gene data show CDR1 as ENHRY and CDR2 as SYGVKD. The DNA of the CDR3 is TGTGCCATCAGTGATCGACAGGGGGGGACCGGGGAGCTGTTTTTT. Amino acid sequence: CAISDRQGGTGELFF.

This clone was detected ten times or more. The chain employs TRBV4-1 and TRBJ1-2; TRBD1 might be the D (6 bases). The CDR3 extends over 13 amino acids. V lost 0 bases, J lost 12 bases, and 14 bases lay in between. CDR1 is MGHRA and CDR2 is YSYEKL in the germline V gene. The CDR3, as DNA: TGCGCCAGCAGCCAAGACCGGACAGAGGGAAACACCTTC. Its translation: CASSQDRTEGNTF.

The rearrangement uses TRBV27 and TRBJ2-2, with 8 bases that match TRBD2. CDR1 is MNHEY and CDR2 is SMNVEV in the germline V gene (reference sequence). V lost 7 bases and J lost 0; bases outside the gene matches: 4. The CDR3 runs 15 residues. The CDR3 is CASKLGLANTGELFF. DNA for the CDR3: TGTGCCAGCAAACTGGGACTAGCGAACACCGGGGAGCTGTTTTTT.

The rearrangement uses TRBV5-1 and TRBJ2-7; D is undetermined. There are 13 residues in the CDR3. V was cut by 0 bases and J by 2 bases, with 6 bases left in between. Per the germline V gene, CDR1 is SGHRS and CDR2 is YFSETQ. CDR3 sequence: CASSLAYTYEQYF. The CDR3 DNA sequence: TGCGCCAGCAGCTTGGCTTATACCTACGAGCAGTACTTC.

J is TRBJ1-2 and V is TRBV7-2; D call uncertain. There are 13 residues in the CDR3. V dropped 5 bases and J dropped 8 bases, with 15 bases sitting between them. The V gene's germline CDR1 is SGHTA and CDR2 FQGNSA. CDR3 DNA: TGTGCCAGCAGCCCTAGCGGGGTGGTGGGCTACACCTTC. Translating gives CASSPSGVVGYTF.

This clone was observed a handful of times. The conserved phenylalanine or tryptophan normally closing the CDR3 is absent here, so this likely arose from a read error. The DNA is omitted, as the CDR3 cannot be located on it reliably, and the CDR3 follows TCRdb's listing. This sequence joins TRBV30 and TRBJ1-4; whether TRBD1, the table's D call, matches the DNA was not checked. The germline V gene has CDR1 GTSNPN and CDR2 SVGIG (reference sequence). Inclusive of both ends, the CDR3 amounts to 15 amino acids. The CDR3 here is CAWRNTRQGNEKMFL.